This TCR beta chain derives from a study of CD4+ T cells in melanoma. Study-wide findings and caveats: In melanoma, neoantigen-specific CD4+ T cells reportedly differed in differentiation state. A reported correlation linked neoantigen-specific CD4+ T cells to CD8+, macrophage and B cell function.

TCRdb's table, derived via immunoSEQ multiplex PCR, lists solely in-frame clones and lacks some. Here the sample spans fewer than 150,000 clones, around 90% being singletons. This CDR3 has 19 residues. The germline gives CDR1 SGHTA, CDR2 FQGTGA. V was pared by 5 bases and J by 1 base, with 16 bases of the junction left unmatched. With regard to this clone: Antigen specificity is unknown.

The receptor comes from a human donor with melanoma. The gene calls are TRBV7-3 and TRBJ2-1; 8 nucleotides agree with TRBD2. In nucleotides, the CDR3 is TGTGCCAGCAGCCCCCTTACGGGGGGGCCTGGGTCGTCCTACAATGAGCAGTTCTTC. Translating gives CASSPLTGGPGSSYNEQFF.